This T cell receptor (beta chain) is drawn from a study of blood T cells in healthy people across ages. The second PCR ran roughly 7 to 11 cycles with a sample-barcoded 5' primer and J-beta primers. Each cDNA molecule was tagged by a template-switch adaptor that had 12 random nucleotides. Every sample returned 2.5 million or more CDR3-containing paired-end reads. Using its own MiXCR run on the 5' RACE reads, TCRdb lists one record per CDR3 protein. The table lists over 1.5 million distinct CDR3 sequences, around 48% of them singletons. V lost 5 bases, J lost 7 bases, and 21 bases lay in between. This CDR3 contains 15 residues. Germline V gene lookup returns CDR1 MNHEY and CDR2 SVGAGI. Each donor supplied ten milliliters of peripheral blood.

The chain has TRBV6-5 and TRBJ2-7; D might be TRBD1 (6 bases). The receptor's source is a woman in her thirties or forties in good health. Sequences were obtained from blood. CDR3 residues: CASSLGQPSYNEQYF. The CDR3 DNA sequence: TGTGCCAGCAGTCTCGGACAGCCATCCTACAATGAGCAGTACTTC.